This T cell receptor beta chain comes out of a study of blood T cells in healthy people across ages. A second PCR of about 6 to 12 cycles used a sample-barcoded 5' primer and a J-beta primer mix. TCRdb redid the calling of the 5' RACE reads with MiXCR, one entry per CDR3 protein. The sample yields over 1,300,000 distinct CDR3 sequences, 59% seen once. In this sample, this clonotype turned up a few times. The sample was blood. The origin of this receptor is a young man in good health.

Here the CDR3 reads CASTLRDTGIYGYTF. CDR3 coding DNA: TGTGCCAGCACCCTTAGGGATACAGGGATCTATGGCTACACCTTC. The chain carries TRBV12-3 or TRBV12-4 and TRBJ1-2, with D maybe TRBD1 (6 bases). CDR3 size: 15 residues. Deletions cut 7 bases from V and 4 bases from J, with 19 bases between.